The present TCR beta chain was sequenced within a study of T cell responses to AZD1222 COVID-19 vaccine. The CDR3 has 14 amino acids. Germline V CDR1 and CDR2: SGHDT, YYEEEE. V shed 4 bases, J shed 5 bases, and the junction held 7 bases outside the gene matches. Profiling relied on immunoSEQ multiplex PCR, and the TCRdb table lists in-frame clones only, not all of them. The table includes some 170,000 clones, just over 90% detected once. This specimen consisted of peripheral blood, obtained on day 0 of AZD1222 vaccination. This receptor was identified in an adult in good health. The chain combines TRBV5-6 with TRBJ1-1, with TRBD1 matching 8 bases. CDR3: CASSRTGILTEAFF. DNA for the CDR3: TGTGCCAGCAGCAGGACAGGGATCCTGACTGAAGCTTTCTTT.